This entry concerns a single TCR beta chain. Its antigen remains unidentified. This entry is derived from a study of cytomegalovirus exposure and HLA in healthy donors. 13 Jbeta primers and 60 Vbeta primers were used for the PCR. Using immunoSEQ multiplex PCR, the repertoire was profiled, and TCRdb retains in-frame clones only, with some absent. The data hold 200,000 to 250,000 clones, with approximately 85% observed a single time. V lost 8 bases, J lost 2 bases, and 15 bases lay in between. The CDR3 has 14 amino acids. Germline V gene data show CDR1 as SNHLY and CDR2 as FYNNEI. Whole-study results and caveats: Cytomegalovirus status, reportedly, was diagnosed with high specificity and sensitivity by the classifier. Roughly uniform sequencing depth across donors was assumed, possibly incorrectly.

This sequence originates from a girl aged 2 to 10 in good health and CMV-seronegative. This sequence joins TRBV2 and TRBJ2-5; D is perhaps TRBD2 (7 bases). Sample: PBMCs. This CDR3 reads CASEGGAYQETQYF. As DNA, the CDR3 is TGTGCCAGCGAAGGGGGGGCCTATCAAGAGACCCAGTACTTC.